This T cell receptor (beta chain) was documented in a study of blood T cell repertoires in COVID-19. In the study overall: From the United States, Italy and Spain came samples of acute and convalescent COVID-19. PBMCs, B-cell-depleted T cells, or T cells provided the cDNA or gDNA that made up the material.

The CDR3 has 15 residues. CDR1 is SGHRS and CDR2 is YFSETQ in the germline V gene. The V end lost 2 bases, the J end lost 1 base, and 9 bases lay between the germline ends. The repertoire was sequenced with immunoSEQ multiplex PCR; TCRdb's copy has only in-frame clones and lacks some. Among about 160,000 clones listed, around 83% were seen once. The Seattle patients, enrolled during active infection, were followed longitudinally. The chain carries TRBV5-1 and TRBJ2-2; D gene uncertain. The sample was peripheral blood. The sequence came from a woman between 55 and 75 years old with COVID-19, enrolled during active disease. The CDR3 loop is CASSFALMNTGELFF. The CDR3 nucleotides read TGCGCCAGCAGCTTCGCACTTATGAACACCGGGGAGCTGTTTTTT.